This T cell receptor (beta chain) stems from a study of cytomegalovirus exposure and HLA in healthy donors. Notes on the study in general: CMV antigen specificity was confirmed in vitro for a few CMV-associated chains.

About this clone itself: Antigen specificity is unknown.

Primers: 60 Vbeta forward and 13 Jbeta reverse. Sequencing used immunoSEQ multiplex PCR; TCRdb keeps in-frame clones, though not all of them. The sample consists of some 200,000 clones, approximately 80% of them appearing once. The clonotype comes from a boy aged 2-15 years in good health and CMV-seronegative. Source material: PBMCs.

CDR3 DNA sequence: TGTGCCAGCAGTGAGTCTGAGGGGGCCATTTTGATGAACACTGAAGCTTTCTTT. This translates into CASSESEGAILMNTEAFF. The rearrangement uses TRBV6-1 and TRBJ1-1, with 7 bases fitting TRBD1. With 3 bases clipped from V and 0 bases from J, the junction kept 13 bases outside the gene matches. This CDR3 comprises 18 residues. In germline, CDR1 is MNHNS, CDR2 SASEGT.